This passage covers 27 T cell receptor beta chains from one sample sequenced in a study of T cell responses to AZD1222 COVID-19 vaccine. Method: immunoSEQ multiplex PCR; TCRdb's copy keeps in-frame clones and lacks some. The data hold some 140,000 clones, with roughly 89% observed a single time. This material consisted of peripheral blood, taken on day 0 of AZD1222 vaccination. These TCRs come from an adult in good health.

The chain links TRBV15 to TRBJ2-3, with D possibly being TRBD1 (7 bases). Germline-derived CDR1 and CDR2 are LNHNV and YYDKDF (reference sequence). The CDR3 covers 16 residues. Between the trimmed V and J ends, which lost 2 bases and 2 bases, there was a span of 14 bases. CDR3 sequence: CATSRSQGGFTDTQYF. CDR3 nucleotides: TGTGCCACCAGCAGATCCCAGGGGGGTTTCACAGATACGCAGTATTTT.

The V call is TRBV3-1 (or the pseudogene TRBV3-2), the J call TRBJ2-5; 8 bases map to TRBD2. This CDR3 is built from 18 residues. The ends lost 1 base at V and 1 base at J; junction bases unmatched: 11. Germline CDR1 is LGHDT and CDR2 is YNNKEL (reference sequence). CDR3: CASSQGPPGLVSQETQYF. For the CDR3, the DNA is TGTGCCAGCAGCCAAGGCCCCCCGGGACTAGTAAGCCAAGAGACCCAGTACTTC.

The rearrangement uses TRBV7-2 and TRBJ2-4; TRBD1 matches 7 bases. The CDR3 loop spans 15 amino acids. The germline gives CDR1 SGHTA, CDR2 FQGNSA. Unmatched junction bases numbered 1, after V lost 2 bases and J lost 0 bases. The CDR3 region has the DNA TGTGCCAGCAGCTTAAGGGGGCAAGCCAAAAACATTCAGTACTTC. This encodes CASSLRGQAKNIQYF.

The rearrangement uses TRBV29-1 and TRBJ2-5; TRBD1 agrees at 9 bases. Germline loops: CDR1 SQVTM, CDR2 ANQGSEA. The CDR3 length is 16 residues. Unmatched junction bases numbered 17, after V lost 8 bases and J lost 4 bases. CDR3 sequence (DNA): TGCAGCAGTGCGGAGTCGGGACAGGGCATTAGAGAGACCCAGTACTTC. It encodes CSSAESGQGIRETQYF.

This clone was detected once. The chain links TRBV15 to TRBJ2-5; TRBD1 aligns across 8 bases. Unmatched junction bases numbered 10, after V lost 4 bases and J lost 3 bases. This CDR3 has 16 residues. Looked up from germline, CDR1 is LNHNV and CDR2 is YYDKDF (reference sequence). Here the CDR3 reads CATSTRRTGPKETQYF. CDR3 DNA sequence: TGTGCCACCAGCACCAGGAGGACAGGGCCAAAAGAGACCCAGTACTTC.

This clone was seen more than once but under ten times. The chain has TRBV12-5 and TRBJ1-1, with 7 bases aligning to TRBD1. The V gene's germline CDR1 is LGHNT and CDR2 FRNRAP. The CDR3 is 14 residues long. V was clipped by 0 bases and J by 7 bases; unmatched bases: 5. This CDR3 reads CASGLVGGGDEAFF. In DNA form, the CDR3 reads TGTGCTAGTGGTTTGGTAGGAGGGGGCGATGAAGCTTTCTTT.

This sequence joins TRBV5-8 and TRBJ2-1, with TRBD1 matching 8 bases. There are 15 residues in the CDR3. CDR1 is SGHTS, CDR2 YDEGEE, per germline. With 4 bases clipped from V and 6 bases from J, the junction kept 9 bases outside the gene matches. The CDR3 spells CASSRGQASFNEQFF. The CDR3 DNA follows: TGTGCCAGCAGCAGGGGACAGGCGAGTTTCAATGAGCAGTTCTTC.

V usage is TRBV28 and J usage is TRBJ1-1; a weak D match, TRBD1 (5 bases). CDR3 length: 15 residues. CDR1 and CDR2 (germline): MDHEN, SYDVKM. Trimming took 3 bases from V and 2 from J, leaving 13 bases between them. This CDR3 is CASSFGGIPNTEAFF. The CDR3 nucleotides read TGTGCCAGCAGTTTTGGGGGAATCCCTAACACTGAAGCTTTCTTT.

The V gene is TRBV5-1, the J gene TRBJ2-7, with 7 bases matching TRBD1. Germline CDR1 reads SGHRS; CDR2 reads YFSETQ. V gave up 4 bases and J gave up 0 bases; unmatched junction bases: 10. The CDR3 contains 16 residues. As DNA, the CDR3 is TGCGCCAGCAGCCAGGAACAGGGGAGAATCTCCTACGAGCAGTACTTC. Protein: CASSQEQGRISYEQYF.

The J gene is TRBJ2-2, the V gene TRBV7-2; D is uncertain. This CDR3 spans 14 amino acids. CDR1 and CDR2 (germline): SGHTA, FQGNSA. V was cut by 5 bases and J by 6 bases, with 13 bases left in between. CDR3 in amino acids: CASSALGRAGELFF. The CDR3 nucleotides read TGTGCCAGCAGCGCCCTAGGGCGAGCCGGGGAGCTGTTTTTT.

The chain uses TRBV5-1 and TRBJ2-7; 7 positions agree with TRBD1. The CDR3 consists of 14 residues. The germline V gene encodes CDR1 SGHRS and CDR2 YFSETQ. With V trimmed by 0 bases and J by 2 bases, 2 bases remained unmatched. Here the CDR3 reads CASSLEQGAYEQYF. In DNA, the CDR3 is TGCGCCAGCAGCTTGGAGCAGGGGGCCTACGAGCAGTACTTC.

V gene TRBV4-3 combines with J gene TRBJ2-7; D call uncertain. With 0 bases removed from V and 2 bases from J, the gap between germline ends came to 11 bases. Germline V gene lookup returns CDR1 LGHNA and CDR2 YSLEER. The CDR3 length is 15 residues. CDR3 region: CASSQDRPGPYEQYF. The DNA for the CDR3 is TGCGCCAGCAGCCAAGATCGCCCCGGTCCCTACGAGCAGTACTTC.

The V gene is TRBV4-3, the J gene TRBJ2-6; D might be TRBD1 (5 bases). CDR1 LGHNA and CDR2 YSLEER come from the germline V gene. This CDR3 has 13 amino acids. V was shortened by 8 bases and J by 4 bases, with 9 bases between the two germline ends. The CDR3 DNA follows: TGCGCCAGCCGCAGGACAGGGGCCAACGTCCTGACTTTC. Translation gives CASRRTGANVLTF.

The chain links TRBV28 to TRBJ2-7, with unresolved D. The V gene's germline CDR1 is MDHEN and CDR2 SYDVKM. V lost 3 bases and J lost 6, with 12 bases in between. This CDR3 is 13 amino acids long. DNA of the CDR3: TGTGCCAGCAGTTTCATAGGGCTGGGCGAGCAGTACTTC. Translation gives CASSFIGLGEQYF.

The chain combines TRBV4-1 with TRBJ1-6; the D is unclear. Germline V gives CDR1 MGHRA, CDR2 YSYEKL. This CDR3 contains 14 residues. Trimming took 1 base from V and 6 from J, leaving 7 bases between them. The chain's CDR3 is CASSQVAANSPLHF. The CDR3 nucleotides read TGCGCCAGCAGCCAAGTCGCGGCTAATTCACCCCTCCACTTT.

The rearrangement joins TRBV7-8 to TRBJ1-5, with D possibly being TRBD1 (5 bases). This CDR3 spans 15 amino acids. Trimming removed 1 base at V and 7 bases at J, with 14 bases between. Germline values: CDR1 SGHVS, CDR2 FQNEAQ. DNA of the CDR3: TGTGCCAGCAGCTTAGTGGTAGGGGAGGACCAGCCCCAGCATTTT. It encodes CASSLVVGEDQPQHF.

In its sample, this clone was seen once. The chain joins TRBV10-3 to TRBJ2-7, with D tentatively TRBD1 (6 bases). This CDR3 spans 14 amino acids. CDR1 and CDR2 (germline): ENHRY, SYGVKD. V lost 5 bases and J 5 bases, leaving 16 bases between the germline ends. The CDR3 region is CAISSTQGTNEQYF. The CDR3, as DNA: TGTGCCATCAGTTCCACCCAGGGGACAAACGAGCAGTACTTC.

V and J are TRBV15 and TRBJ1-6; D is unresolved. Trimming took off 3 bases at V and 9 bases at J, with 9 bases between the two ends. Germline V gene sequence: CDR1 LNHNV, CDR2 YYDKDF (reference sequence). The CDR3 is made up of 13 amino acids. The CDR3 DNA reads as TGTGCCACCAGCAGTGGCCCTCGTTCACCCCTCCACTTT. Translation gives CATSSGPRSPLHF.

The genes are TRBV4-1 and TRBJ2-5; no definite D call. The germline V gene encodes CDR1 MGHRA and CDR2 YSYEKL. The CDR3 is 12 amino acids. Between the trimmed V and J ends, which lost 0 bases and 5 bases, there was a span of 4 bases. The CDR3 spells CASSQDLETQYF. CDR3 bases: TGCGCCAGCAGCCAAGATCTCGAGACCCAGTACTTC.

In nucleotides, the CDR3 is TGCGCCAGCAGCGGCGGGACCGACACCGGGGAGCTGTTTTTT. Translating gives CASSGGTDTGELFF. This rearrangement joins TRBV5-1 to TRBJ2-2, with D possibly TRBD2 on 6 matching bases. This CDR3 has 14 residues. The V and J ends lost 4 bases and 3 bases respectively, with 10 bases between them. Germline-derived CDR1 and CDR2 are SGHRS and YFSETQ.

This chain joins TRBV4-1 and TRBJ1-6; TRBD1 matches 7 bases. This CDR3 contains 16 residues. CDR1 and CDR2 (germline): MGHRA, YSYEKL. The junction had 6 bases not matched to a gene; V was cut back by 3 bases and J by 4 bases. The CDR3 DNA follows: TGCGCCAGCAGCCAGCCGAGGACAGGATATAATTCACCCCTCCACTTT. It encodes CASSQPRTGYNSPLHF.

This rearrangement joins TRBV4-2 to TRBJ1-5, with 10 nucleotides matching TRBD1. The CDR3 is made up of 20 amino acids. Germline V gives CDR1 LGHNA, CDR2 YNFKEQ. The V segment lost 2 bases and the J segment 0 bases; nucleotides outside the gene matches: 13. The CDR3 sequence is CASSQIGKDRGEGSNQPQHF. CDR3 nucleotide sequence: TGTGCCAGCAGCCAAATCGGGAAGGACAGGGGGGAGGGTAGCAATCAGCCCCAGCATTTT.

This sequence joins TRBV10-3 and TRBJ2-2, with 9 bases that match TRBD2. CDR3 length: 18 residues. Germline V gives CDR1 ENHRY, CDR2 SYGVKD. The V segment lost 0 bases and the J segment 4 bases; nucleotides outside the gene matches: 9. The chain's CDR3 is CAISESPGAGGPTGELFF. Here the CDR3 DNA reads TGTGCCATCAGTGAGTCGCCAGGGGCGGGAGGGCCCACCGGGGAGCTGTTTTTT.

The chain carries TRBV7-2 and TRBJ1-6; D perhaps matches TRBD1 (6 bases). The CDR3 consists of 14 residues. The germline V and J ends were trimmed by 5 bases and 7 bases, with 12 bases remaining between them. The germline gives CDR1 SGHTA, CDR2 FQGNSA. CDR3 coding DNA: TGTGCCAGCAGCAACAGGGCTCGGAATTCACCCCTCCACTTT. As protein: CASSNRARNSPLHF.

The chain uses TRBV4-3 and TRBJ1-1; 7 nucleotides match TRBD1. J gave up 3 bases and V 0 bases, and 4 bases lay outside the gene matches. The CDR3 sequence is 15 residues long. Germline V gene sequence: CDR1 LGHNA, CDR2 YSLEER. CDR3 sequence: CASSQDWQGDTEAFF. The CDR3 coding sequence is TGCGCCAGCAGCCAAGATTGGCAGGGGGACACTGAAGCTTTCTTT.

The DNA of the CDR3 is TGTGCCTGGAGTGTTGGGCGATATCAGCCCCAGCATTTT. Amino acid sequence: CAWSVGRYQPQHF. The chain recombines TRBV30 with TRBJ1-5; D gene ambiguous. The length of the CDR3 is 13 residues. With 0 bases removed from V and 5 bases from J, the gap between germline ends came to 8 bases. Germline V gene sequence: CDR1 GTSNPN, CDR2 SVGIG (reference sequence).

V usage is TRBV5-1 and J usage is TRBJ2-2; a possible D gene is TRBD1 (6 bases). V lost 1 base and J 2 bases, leaving 12 bases between the germline ends. The CDR3 spans 16 residues. Germline V gene lookup returns CDR1 SGHRS and CDR2 YFSETQ. CDR3 nucleotide sequence: TGCGCCAGCAGCTTGATGGGACAACCAAACACCGGGGAGCTGTTTTTT. Encoded protein: CASSLMGQPNTGELFF.